This TCR beta chain emerged from a study of blood T cell repertoires in COVID-19. At the level of the study: Whether acute or convalescent, the COVID-19 samples came from the United States, Italy and Spain.

Measured with immunoSEQ multiplex PCR; TCRdb has only the in-frame clones, and not every one. The sample carries 95,000 to 100,000 clones, roughly 85% recorded once. This clonotype originated in a woman between 65 and 79 years old with active or convalescent COVID-19. Material: peripheral blood.

In DNA, the CDR3 is TGTGCCAGCAGCTTGGGGACAGCAGCTAACTATGGCTACACCTTC. Residues: CASSLGTAANYGYTF. This chain links TRBV5-4 with TRBJ1-2, with D maybe TRBD1 (6 bases). The germline V gene has CDR1 SGHNT and CDR2 YYREEE (reference sequence). The CDR3 contains 15 residues. Trimming removed 0 bases at V and 0 bases at J, with 9 bases between.